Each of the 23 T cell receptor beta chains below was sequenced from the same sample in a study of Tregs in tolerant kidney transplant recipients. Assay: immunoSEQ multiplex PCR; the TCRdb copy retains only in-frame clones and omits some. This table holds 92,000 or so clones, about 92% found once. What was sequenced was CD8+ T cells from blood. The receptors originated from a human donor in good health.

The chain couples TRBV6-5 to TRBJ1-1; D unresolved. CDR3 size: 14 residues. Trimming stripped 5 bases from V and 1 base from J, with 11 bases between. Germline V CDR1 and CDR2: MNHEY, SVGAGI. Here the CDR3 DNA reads TGTGCCAGCAGTCGCGGCGGTTCGAACACTGAAGCTTTCTTT. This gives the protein CASSRGGSNTEAFF.

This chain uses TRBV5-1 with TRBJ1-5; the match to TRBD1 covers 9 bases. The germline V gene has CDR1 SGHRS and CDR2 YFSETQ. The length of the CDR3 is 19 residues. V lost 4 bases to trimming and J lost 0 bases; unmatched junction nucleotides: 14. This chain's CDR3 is CASSERRQGGSDSNQPQHF. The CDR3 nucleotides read TGCGCCAGCAGCGAACGGAGACAGGGGGGATCTGATAGCAATCAGCCCCAGCATTTT.

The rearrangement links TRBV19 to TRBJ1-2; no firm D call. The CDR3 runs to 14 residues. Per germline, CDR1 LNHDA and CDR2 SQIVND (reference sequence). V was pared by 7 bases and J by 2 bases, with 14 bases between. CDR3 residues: CASTYHTDNYGYTF. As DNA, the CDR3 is TGTGCCAGTACATATCATACAGACAACTATGGCTACACCTTC. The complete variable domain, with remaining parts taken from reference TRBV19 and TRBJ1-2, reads DGGITQSPKYLFRKEGQNVTLSCEQNLNHDAMYWYRQDPGQGLRLIYYSQIVNDFQKGDIAEGYSVSREKKESFPLTVTSAQKNPTAFYLCASTYHTDNYGYTFGSGTRLTVV.

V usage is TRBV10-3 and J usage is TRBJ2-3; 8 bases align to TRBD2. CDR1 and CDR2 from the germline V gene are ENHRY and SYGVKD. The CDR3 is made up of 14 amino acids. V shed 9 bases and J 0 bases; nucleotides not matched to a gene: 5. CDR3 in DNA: TGTGCCATATTAGCGGGGAGAAGCACAGATACGCAGTATTTT. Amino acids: CAILAGRSTDTQYF.

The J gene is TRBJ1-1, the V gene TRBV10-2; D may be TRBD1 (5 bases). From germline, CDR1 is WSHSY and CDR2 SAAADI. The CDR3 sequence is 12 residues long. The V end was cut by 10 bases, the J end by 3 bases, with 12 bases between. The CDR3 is CATWDGDTEAFF. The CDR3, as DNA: TGCGCCACCTGGGACGGGGACACTGAAGCTTTCTTT.

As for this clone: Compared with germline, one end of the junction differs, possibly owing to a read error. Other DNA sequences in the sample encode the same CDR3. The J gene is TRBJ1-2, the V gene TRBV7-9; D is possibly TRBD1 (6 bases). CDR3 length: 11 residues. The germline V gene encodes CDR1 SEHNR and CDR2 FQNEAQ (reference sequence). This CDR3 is CASSWNRDYTF. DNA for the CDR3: TGCGCCAGCAGCTGGAACAGGGACTACACCTTC.

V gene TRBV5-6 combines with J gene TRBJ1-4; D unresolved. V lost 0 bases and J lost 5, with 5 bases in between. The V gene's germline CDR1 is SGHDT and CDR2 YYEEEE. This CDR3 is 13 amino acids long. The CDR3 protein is CASSLVENEKLFF. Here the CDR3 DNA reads TGTGCCAGCAGCTTGGTAGAAAATGAAAAACTGTTTTTT.

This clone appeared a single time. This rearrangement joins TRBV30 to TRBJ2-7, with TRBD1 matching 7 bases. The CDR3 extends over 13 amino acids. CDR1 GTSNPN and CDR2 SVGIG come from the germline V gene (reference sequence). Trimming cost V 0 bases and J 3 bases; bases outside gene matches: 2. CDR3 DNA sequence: TGTGCCTGGAGTGTGGGACAGATCTACGAGCAGTACTTC. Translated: CAWSVGQIYEQYF. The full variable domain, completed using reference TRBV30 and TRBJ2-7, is SQTIHQWPATLVQPVGSPLSLECTVEGTSNPNLYWYRQAAGRGLQLLFYSVGIGQISSEVPQNLSASRPQDRQFILSSKKLLLSDSGFYLCAWSVGQIYEQYFGPGTRLTVT.

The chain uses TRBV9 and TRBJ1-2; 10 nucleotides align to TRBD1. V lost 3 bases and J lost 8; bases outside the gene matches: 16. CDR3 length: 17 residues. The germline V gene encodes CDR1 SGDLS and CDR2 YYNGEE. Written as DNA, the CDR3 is TGTGCCAGCAGCGACCCGAGGATGGGACAGGGGCTTGGGGGCTACACCTTC. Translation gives CASSDPRMGQGLGGYTF.

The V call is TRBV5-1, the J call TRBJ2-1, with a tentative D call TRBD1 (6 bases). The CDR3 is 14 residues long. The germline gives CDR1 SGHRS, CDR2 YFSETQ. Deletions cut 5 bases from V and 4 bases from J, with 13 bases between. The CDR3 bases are TGCGCCAGCAGGACCCGGGACATATACAATGAGCAGTTCTTC. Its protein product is CASRTRDIYNEQFF.

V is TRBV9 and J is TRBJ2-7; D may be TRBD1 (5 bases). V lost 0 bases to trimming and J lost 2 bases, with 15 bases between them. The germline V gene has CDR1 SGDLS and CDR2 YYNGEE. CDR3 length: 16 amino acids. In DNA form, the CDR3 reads TGTGCCAGCAGCGTAGGCAGGCAGGGAATACCCTACGAGCAGTACTTC. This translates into CASSVGRQGIPYEQYF. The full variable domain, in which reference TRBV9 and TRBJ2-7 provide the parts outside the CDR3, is DSGVTQTPKHLITATGQRVTLRCSPRSGDLSVYWYQQSLDQGLQFLIQYYNGEERAKGNILERFSAQQFPDLHSELNLSSLELGDSALYFCASSVGRQGIPYEQYFGPGTRLTVT.

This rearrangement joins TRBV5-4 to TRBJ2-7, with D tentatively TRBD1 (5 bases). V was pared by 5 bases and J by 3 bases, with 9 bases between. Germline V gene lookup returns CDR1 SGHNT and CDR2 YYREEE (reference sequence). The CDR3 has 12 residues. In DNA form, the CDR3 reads TGTGCCAGCAGATCAGACAGCTACGAGCAGTACTTC. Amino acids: CASRSDSYEQYF.

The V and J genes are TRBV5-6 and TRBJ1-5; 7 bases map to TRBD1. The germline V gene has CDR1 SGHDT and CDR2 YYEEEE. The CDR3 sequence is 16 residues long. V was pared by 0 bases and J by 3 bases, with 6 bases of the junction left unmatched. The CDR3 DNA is TGTGCCAGCAGCTTGGGCGGACAGGTCTACAATCAGCCCCAGCATTTT. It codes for CASSLGGQVYNQPQHF.

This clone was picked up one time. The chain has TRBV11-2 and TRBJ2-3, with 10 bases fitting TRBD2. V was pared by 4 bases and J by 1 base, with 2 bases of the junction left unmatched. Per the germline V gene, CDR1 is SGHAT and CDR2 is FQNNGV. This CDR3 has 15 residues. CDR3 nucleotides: TGTGCCAGCAGCTCTAGCGGGAGTCGCACAGATACGCAGTATTTT. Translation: CASSSSGSRTDTQYF.

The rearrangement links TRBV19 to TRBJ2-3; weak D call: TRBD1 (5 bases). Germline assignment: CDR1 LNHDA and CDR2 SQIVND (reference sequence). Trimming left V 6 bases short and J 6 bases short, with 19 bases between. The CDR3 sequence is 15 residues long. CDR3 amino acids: CASRLTGTYGDTQYF. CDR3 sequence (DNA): TGTGCCAGTAGACTTACAGGTACCTATGGGGATACGCAGTATTTT.

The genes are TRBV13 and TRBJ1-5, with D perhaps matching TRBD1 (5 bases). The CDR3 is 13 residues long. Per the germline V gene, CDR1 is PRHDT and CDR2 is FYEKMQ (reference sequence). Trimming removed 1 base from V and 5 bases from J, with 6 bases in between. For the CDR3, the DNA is TGTGCCAGCAGCTTAGAAGGGGATCAGCCCCAGCATTTT. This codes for CASSLEGDQPQHF. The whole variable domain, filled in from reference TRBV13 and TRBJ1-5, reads AAGVIQSPRHLIKEKRETATLKCYPIPRHDTVYWYQQGPGQDPQFLISFYEKMQSDKGSIPDRFSAQQFSDYHSELNMSSLELGDSALYFCASSLEGDQPQHFGDGTRLSIL.

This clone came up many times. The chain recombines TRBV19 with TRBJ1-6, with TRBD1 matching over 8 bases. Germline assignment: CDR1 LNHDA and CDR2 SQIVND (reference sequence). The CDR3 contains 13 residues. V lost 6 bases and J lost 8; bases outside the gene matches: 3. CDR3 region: CASSQGAYSPLHF. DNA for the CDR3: TGTGCCAGTAGCCAGGGGGCTTATTCACCCCTCCACTTT. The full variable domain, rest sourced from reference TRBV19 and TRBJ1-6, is DGGITQSPKYLFRKEGQNVTLSCEQNLNHDAMYWYRQDPGQGLRLIYYSQIVNDFQKGDIAEGYSVSREKKESFPLTVTSAQKNPTAFYLCASSQGAYSPLHFGNGTRLTVT.

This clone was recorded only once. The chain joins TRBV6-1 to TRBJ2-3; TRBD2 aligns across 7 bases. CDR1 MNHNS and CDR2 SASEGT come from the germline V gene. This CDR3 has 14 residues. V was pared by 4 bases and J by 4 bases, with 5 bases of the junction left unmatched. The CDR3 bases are TGTGCCAGCAGTGTCGCTAGCGGTTCAGATACGCAGTATTTT. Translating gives CASSVASGSDTQYF.

The CDR3 is CASSKTGIPYEQYF. Written as DNA, the CDR3 is TGTGCCAGCAGTAAGACAGGGATCCCTTACGAGCAGTACTTC. The V gene is TRBV6-5, the J gene TRBJ2-7; the match to TRBD1 covers 7 bases. Germline-derived CDR1 and CDR2 are MNHEY and SVGAGI. The CDR3 is 14 amino acids. V lost 5 bases, J lost 4 bases, and 8 bases stayed unmatched.

CDR3 nucleotide sequence: TGTGCCAGCAGTGGAATTATGGACCCAGACGGCCTGTACGAGCAGTACTTC. Translation: CASSGIMDPDGLYEQYF. The J gene is TRBJ2-7, the V gene TRBV27; no clear D. Deletions cut 5 bases from V and 4 bases from J, with 24 bases between. Germline CDR1 and CDR2: MNHEY and SMNVEV (reference sequence). The CDR3 has 17 residues.

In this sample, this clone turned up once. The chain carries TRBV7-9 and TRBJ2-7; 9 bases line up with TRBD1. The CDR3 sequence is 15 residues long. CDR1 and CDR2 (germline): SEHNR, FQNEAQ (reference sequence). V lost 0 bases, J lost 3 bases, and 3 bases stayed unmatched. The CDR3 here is CASSLAQGAYYEQYF. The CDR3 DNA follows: TGTGCCAGCAGCTTAGCACAGGGGGCGTACTACGAGCAGTACTTC.

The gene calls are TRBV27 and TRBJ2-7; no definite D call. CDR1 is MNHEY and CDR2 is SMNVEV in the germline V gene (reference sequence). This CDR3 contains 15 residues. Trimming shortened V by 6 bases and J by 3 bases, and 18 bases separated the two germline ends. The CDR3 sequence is CASRGGTTPFYEQYF. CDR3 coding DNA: TGTGCCAGCAGGGGCGGCACCACCCCCTTCTACGAGCAGTACTTC.

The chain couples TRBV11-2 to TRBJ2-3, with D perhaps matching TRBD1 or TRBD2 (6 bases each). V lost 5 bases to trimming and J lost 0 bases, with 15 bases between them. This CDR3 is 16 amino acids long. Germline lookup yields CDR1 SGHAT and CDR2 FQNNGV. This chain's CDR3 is CASSPKGGTSTDTQYF. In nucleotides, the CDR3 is TGTGCCAGCAGCCCAAAAGGGGGGACCAGCACAGATACGCAGTATTTT.